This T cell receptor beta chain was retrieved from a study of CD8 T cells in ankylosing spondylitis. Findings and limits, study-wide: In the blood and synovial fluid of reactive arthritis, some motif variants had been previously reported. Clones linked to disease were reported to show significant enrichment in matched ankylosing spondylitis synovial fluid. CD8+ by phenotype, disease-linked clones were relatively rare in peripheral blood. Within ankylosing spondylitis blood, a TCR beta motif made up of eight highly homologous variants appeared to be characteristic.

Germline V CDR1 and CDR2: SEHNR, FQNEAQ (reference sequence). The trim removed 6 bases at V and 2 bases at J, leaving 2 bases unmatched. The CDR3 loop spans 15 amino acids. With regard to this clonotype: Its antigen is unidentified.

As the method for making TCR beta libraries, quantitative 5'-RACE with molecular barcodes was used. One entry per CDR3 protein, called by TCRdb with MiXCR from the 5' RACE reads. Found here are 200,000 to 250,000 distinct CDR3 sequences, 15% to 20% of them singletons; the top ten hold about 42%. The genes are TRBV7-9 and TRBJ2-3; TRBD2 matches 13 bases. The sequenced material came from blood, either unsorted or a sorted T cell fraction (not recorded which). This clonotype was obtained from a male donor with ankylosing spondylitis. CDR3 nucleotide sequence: TGTGCCAGCAGAGGACTAGCGGGGGACACAGATACGCAGTATTTT. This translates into CASRGLAGDTDTQYF.